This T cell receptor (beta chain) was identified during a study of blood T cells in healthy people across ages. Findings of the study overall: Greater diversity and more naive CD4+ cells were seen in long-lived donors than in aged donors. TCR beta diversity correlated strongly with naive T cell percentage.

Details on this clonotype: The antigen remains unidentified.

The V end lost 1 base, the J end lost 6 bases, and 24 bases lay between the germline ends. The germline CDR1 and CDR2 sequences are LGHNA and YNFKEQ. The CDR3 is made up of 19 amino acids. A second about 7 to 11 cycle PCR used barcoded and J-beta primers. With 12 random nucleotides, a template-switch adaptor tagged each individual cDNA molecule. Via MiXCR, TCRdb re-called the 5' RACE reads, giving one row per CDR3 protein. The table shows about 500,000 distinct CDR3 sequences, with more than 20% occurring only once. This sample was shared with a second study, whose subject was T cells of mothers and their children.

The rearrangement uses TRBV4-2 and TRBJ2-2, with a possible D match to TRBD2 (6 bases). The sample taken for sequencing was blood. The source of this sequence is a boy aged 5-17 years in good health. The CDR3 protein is CASSQVLGGWGWRAGELFF. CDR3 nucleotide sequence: TGTGCCAGCAGCCAAGTTCTAGGAGGCTGGGGGTGGAGGGCCGGGGAGCTGTTTTTT.